The T cell receptor beta chain under discussion was sequenced for a study of blood T cell repertoires in COVID-19. Clones were read by immunoSEQ multiplex PCR, and TCRdb kept only the in-frame ones, dropping some. The sample includes a few hundred thousand clones, about 90% of them seen just once. Cohorts were based on clinical histories the participants reported. This CDR3 contains 17 residues. With 1 base clipped from V and 3 bases from J, the junction kept 4 bases outside the gene matches. Germline V gene data show CDR1 as SGDLS and CDR2 as YYNGEE. This receptor was taken from a human donor in a cohort exposed to, infected with or recovered from COVID-19 (not recorded which). The donor label of this sample is uncertain. This chain links TRBV9 with TRBJ2-2; 12 bases fit TRBD2. Sequences were obtained from PBMCs or T cells enriched from blood (not recorded which). The CDR3 bases are TGTGCCAGCAGCGTACTAGCGGGGGGGCTTGACACCGGGGAGCTGTTTTTT. Amino acids: CASSVLAGGLDTGELFF.